This entry lists 28 T cell receptor beta chains sequenced from one sample in a study of Graves' ophthalmopathy and Graves' hyperthyroidism. RNA transcripts were the template, and TCR beta CDR3 regions were amplified from them. RT-PCR was first run with HTBI primers, then multiplex PCR in a second round. MiXCR was run by TCRdb on the multiplex PCR reads, yielding one entry per CDR3 protein. This sample yields hundreds of thousands of distinct CDR3 sequences, of which around a fifth are seen a single time; 7.1% belongs to the top ten. Material: peripheral blood. These receptors were collected from a woman between 18 and 30 years old with stable Graves' hyperthyroidism. Some clones in this sample may be carry-over from other donors' samples.

Many counts were recorded for this clonotype. This chain joins TRBV10-3 and TRBJ2-7; weak D call: TRBD2 (5 bases). The V end was cut by 1 base, the J end by 0 bases, with 10 bases between. The CDR3 spans 15 residues. Per germline, CDR1 ENHRY and CDR2 SYGVKD. For the CDR3, the DNA is TGTGCCATCAGTGAGTTACCGGGGAGCTCCTACGAGCAGTACTTC. Protein product: CAISELPGSSYEQYF.

This clonotype has at least ten counts. The rearrangement uses TRBV27 and TRBJ1-2; 9 nucleotides align to TRBD1. The CDR3 has 14 residues. The germline gives CDR1 MNHEY, CDR2 SMNVEV (reference sequence). After removal of 6 bases from V and 8 bases from J, the junction contained 10 bases not matched to a gene. The chain's CDR3 is CASSTGTGQSGYTF. The CDR3 DNA follows: TGTGCCAGCAGCACCGGGACAGGGCAGTCCGGCTACACCTTC.

Note on this clonotype: Relative to the germline gene, one junction end is altered; a read error may explain this. The V and J genes are TRBV19 and TRBJ2-4; D remains unclear. CDR3 length: 9 residues. Germline V gene sequence: CDR1 LNHDA, CDR2 SQIVND (reference sequence). The CDR3 region has the DNA TGTGCCAAACCGGGCCTCGACCCCTTC. This gives the protein CAKPGLDPF.

This clonotype was seen repeatedly, ten times or more. The genes are TRBV2 and TRBJ2-7; TRBD1 aligns across 10 bases. V lost 3 bases to trimming and J lost 2 bases; unmatched junction nucleotides: 4. The length of the CDR3 is 15 residues. From germline, CDR1 is SNHLY and CDR2 FYNNEI. The DNA for the CDR3 is TGTGCCAGCAGTGAGTGGGACAGGGGAACCTACGAGCAGTACTTC. It translates to CASSEWDRGTYEQYF.

V and J are TRBV20-1 and TRBJ2-5; D is perhaps TRBD2 (6 bases). V was trimmed by 1 base and J by 4 bases, leaving 19 bases between them. CDR1 is DFQATT, CDR2 SNEGSKA, per germline (reference sequence). CDR3 length equals 16 residues. The CDR3 DNA reads TGCAGTGCTAGAGCTCTAGCCGGGGGAAGGGGAGAGACCCAGTACTTC. This encodes CSARALAGGRGETQYF.

This clonotype appeared many times. The rearrangement links TRBV20-1 to TRBJ1-2; maybe TRBD1 (6 bases). Germline CDR1 is DFQATT and CDR2 is SNEGSKA (reference sequence). CDR3 length: 13 residues. Trimming stripped 3 bases from V and 5 bases from J, with 13 bases between. CDR3 amino acids: CSASDRRGYGYTF. In nucleotides, the CDR3 is TGCAGTGCTAGTGACAGGCGGGGGTATGGCTACACCTTC.

This clonotype has ten or more counts. The chain links TRBV20-1 to TRBJ2-7; tentatively, D is TRBD1 (7 bases). Trimming removed 3 bases at V and 6 bases at J, with 15 bases between. From germline, CDR1 is DFQATT and CDR2 SNEGSKA (reference sequence). The CDR3 extends over 13 amino acids. CDR3 DNA: TGCAGTGCTAGCTCCCCGCAGGGGGGCGAGCAGTACTTC. It codes for CSASSPQGGEQYF.

This clonotype was recorded at least ten times. The rearrangement links TRBV29-1 to TRBJ2-7; tentatively, D is TRBD1 (5 bases). Germline V CDR1 and CDR2: SQVTM, ANQGSEA. The CDR3 length is 13 residues. Between the trimmed V and J ends, which lost 0 bases and 7 bases, there was a span of 13 bases. Written as DNA, the CDR3 is TGCAGCGTTGAAGAGGTAGGGGCCGAGGAGCAGTACTTC. This translates into CSVEEVGAEEQYF.

This clonotype was seen many times. The chain is built from TRBV7-9 and TRBJ2-7, with D maybe TRBD1 (6 bases). Germline-derived CDR1 and CDR2 are SEHNR and FQNEAQ (reference sequence). The CDR3 is 14 amino acids. V was shortened by 5 bases and J by 0 bases, with 11 bases between the two germline ends. Here the CDR3 reads CASSNLDSSYEQYF. The CDR3 DNA follows: TGTGCCAGCAGCAACCTGGACAGCTCCTACGAGCAGTACTTC.

This clonotype appeared many times. The chain uses TRBV28 and TRBJ2-7, with D perhaps matching TRBD2 (7 bases). The CDR3 has 16 residues. V lost 7 bases, J lost 0 bases, and 19 bases lay in between. The germline CDR1 and CDR2 sequences are MDHEN and SYDVKM. CDR3 sequence reads: CASTGEGTMISYEQYF. CDR3 bases: TGTGCCAGCACTGGGGAGGGGACAATGATCTCCTACGAGCAGTACTTC.

This clonotype has a count of ten or more. The chain couples TRBV5-1 to TRBJ1-2; the D gene is possibly TRBD1 (6 bases). The germline V and J ends were trimmed by 0 bases and 5 bases, with 11 bases remaining between them. Germline loops: CDR1 SGHRS, CDR2 YFSETQ. This CDR3 is built from 14 residues. The CDR3 is CASSLGQEQYGYTF. The CDR3 bases are TGCGCCAGCAGCTTGGGACAGGAACAATATGGCTACACCTTC.

V is TRBV29-1 and J is TRBJ1-2; the D gene is possibly TRBD1 (5 bases). V lost 3 bases, J lost 8 bases, and 13 bases lay in between. The germline CDR1 and CDR2 sequences are SQVTM and ANQGSEA. CDR3 length: 12 amino acids. Here the CDR3 reads CSVEGKGVGYTF. The CDR3 nucleotides read TGCAGCGTTGAGGGTAAAGGGGTCGGCTACACCTTC.

The rearrangement joins TRBV20-1 to TRBJ2-7, with TRBD2 matching 11 bases. Germline V lookup: CDR1 DFQATT, CDR2 SNEGSKA (reference sequence). Trimming removed 6 bases from V and 2 bases from J; junction bases left unmatched: 6. This CDR3 spans 14 amino acids. CDR3: CSASTSGVTYEQYF. The CDR3 nucleotides are TGCAGTGCGTCGACTAGCGGGGTTACCTACGAGCAGTACTTC.

The chain couples TRBV20-1 to TRBJ2-7; 15 bases map to TRBD2. V lost 5 bases to trimming and J lost 4 bases; unmatched junction nucleotides: 3. The CDR3 covers 14 residues. The germline gives CDR1 DFQATT, CDR2 SNEGSKA (reference sequence). DNA of the CDR3: TGCAGTGCTGGGACTAGCGGGGGGTTTTACGAGCAGTACTTC. This sequence encodes CSAGTSGGFYEQYF.

CDR3 coding DNA: TGTGCCAGCAGCCAAGAATGGACCGGCGAGCAGTACTTC. It is translated as CASSQEWTGEQYF. The chain uses TRBV28 and TRBJ2-7; D remains unclear. Germline V gene sequence: CDR1 MDHEN, CDR2 SYDVKM. Trimming cost V 6 bases and J 6 bases, with 15 bases left between them. This CDR3 has 13 residues.

This clonotype appeared a few times. This chain links TRBV5-1 with TRBJ1-2, with a tentative D call TRBD1 (5 bases). The V gene's germline CDR1 is SGHRS and CDR2 YFSETQ. Deletions cut 0 bases from V and 7 bases from J, with 10 bases between. The CDR3 has 13 amino acids. CDR3 DNA: TGCGCCAGCAGCTTGGAGGCCCAGGGTGGCTACACCTTC. Its protein product is CASSLEAQGGYTF.

This clonotype was counted ten times or more. The V gene is TRBV30, the J gene TRBJ1-1; 9 bases match TRBD1. The junction had 6 bases not matched to a gene; V was cut back by 5 bases and J by 2 bases. This CDR3 has 14 residues. Germline CDR1 is GTSNPN and CDR2 is SVGIG (reference sequence). CDR3 region: CAWLRDRANTEAFF. The CDR3 DNA follows: TGTGCCTGGCTCCGGGACAGGGCTAACACTGAAGCTTTCTTT.

A note on this clonotype: A much larger clone differs from this one at a single base, so this may be a read error. This chain uses TRBV5-1 with TRBJ1-2, with no clear D. This CDR3 has 13 amino acids. Looked up from germline, CDR1 is SGHRS and CDR2 is YFSETQ. Trimming removed 5 bases from V and 6 bases from J, with 14 bases in between. CDR3 bases: TGCGCCAGCAGAGAGGGCTGGGGTGATGGCTACACCTTC. Its translation is CASREGWGDGYTF.

This clonotype was observed many times. This chain connects TRBV20-1 to TRBJ1-2; 7 bases line up with TRBD1. After removal of 6 bases from V and 6 bases from J, the junction contained 7 bases not matched to a gene. The germline CDR1 and CDR2 sequences are DFQATT and SNEGSKA (reference sequence). The CDR3 length is 12 residues. The CDR3: CSAIQGRDGYTF. Written as DNA, the CDR3 is TGCAGTGCAATACAGGGGCGGGATGGCTACACCTTC.

The count of this clonotype is one. The chain joins TRBV20-1 to TRBJ1-6, with a weak D call TRBD1 (6 bases). Trimming took 4 bases from V and 7 from J, leaving 11 bases between them. The CDR3 is 13 residues long. Germline loops: CDR1 DFQATT, CDR2 SNEGSKA (reference sequence). CDR3 loop: CSATGQTNSPLHF. CDR3 nucleotides: TGCAGTGCTACCGGACAGACAAATTCACCCCTCCACTTT.

This clonotype was counted at least ten times. The CDR3 DNA sequence: TGTGCCAGCAGTTCAACAGGGGGCGGGTCGATCGAGCAGTACTTC. Translated, it gives CASSSTGGGSIEQYF. This rearrangement joins TRBV28 to TRBJ2-7, with 9 positions matching TRBD1. Germline CDR1 reads MDHEN; CDR2 reads SYDVKM. V gave up 4 bases and J gave up 6 bases; unmatched junction bases: 10. This CDR3 has 15 amino acids.

The chain couples TRBV19 to TRBJ1-5, with no clear D. CDR3 size: 12 residues. Per the germline V gene, CDR1 is LNHDA and CDR2 is SQIVND (reference sequence). Between the trimmed V and J ends, which lost 8 bases and 6 bases, there was a span of 11 bases. Written as DNA, the CDR3 is TGTGCCAGTGGCTACTTCGGTCAGCCCCAGCATTTT. Amino acid sequence: CASGYFGQPQHF.

The rearrangement joins TRBV20-1 to TRBJ1-1, with D perhaps TRBD1 (5 bases). The V end was cut by 6 bases, the J end by 11 bases, with 19 bases between. Germline CDR1 is DFQATT and CDR2 is SNEGSKA (reference sequence). The length of the CDR3 is 12 residues. CDR3 DNA: TGCAGTGCCCACGGGAGCTTCAGGGTGGCTTTCTTT. It encodes CSAHGSFRVAFF.

This clonotype appeared many times. The V and J genes are TRBV6-1 and TRBJ1-3; D remains ambiguous. V was cut by 5 bases and J by 0 bases, with 14 bases left in between. There are 16 residues in the CDR3. Germline V gene sequence: CDR1 MNHNS, CDR2 SASEGT. CDR3 nucleotide sequence: TGTGCCAGCAGTCATGCTGACACATTCTCTGGAAACACCATATATTTT. The encoded protein is CASSHADTFSGNTIYF.

The chain couples TRBV12-3 or TRBV12-4 to TRBJ2-7, with 8 bases identical to TRBD1. The V segment lost 7 bases and the J segment 3 bases; nucleotides outside the gene matches: 8. CDR3 length: 14 residues. CDR3 residues: CASTTWDRIYEQYF. DNA for the CDR3: TGTGCCAGCACTACCTGGGACAGGATCTACGAGCAGTACTTC.

This clonotype was detected many times. The V gene is TRBV5-5, the J gene TRBJ1-6, with D possibly being TRBD1 (6 bases). The germline CDR1 and CDR2 sequences are SGHKS and YYEKEE (reference sequence). This CDR3 comprises 14 residues. V was cut by 5 bases and J by 10 bases, with 16 bases left in between. The CDR3 nucleotides are TGTGCCAGCAGTCTGGACAGTAAAGGATCACCCCTCCACTTT. This encodes CASSLDSKGSPLHF.

This clonotype was detected ten times or more. Here the CDR3 omits its conserved ending phenylalanine or tryptophan, so a read error is the likely source. Here the CDR3 reads CSASLSYNQETQYL. CDR3 nucleotides: TGCAGTGCTAGTTTGAGCTATAACCAAGAGACCCAGTACCTC. The V and J genes are TRBV20-1 and TRBJ2-5, with D unresolved. The CDR3 is 14 residues long. Germline CDR1 is DFQATT and CDR2 is SNEGSKA (reference sequence). V lost 3 bases and J 0 bases, leaving 11 bases between the germline ends.

The chain links TRBV3-1 to TRBJ2-5; D is possibly TRBD1 or TRBD2 (5 bases each). Germline values: CDR1 LGHDT, CDR2 YNNKEL (reference sequence). Trimming took 4 bases from V and 1 from J, leaving 10 bases between them. This CDR3 has 14 amino acids. The CDR3 sequence: CASSLGALQETQYF. The CDR3 bases are TGTGCCAGCAGCCTCGGGGCTCTCCAAGAGACCCAGTACTTC.